Listed below are T cell receptor beta chains from one sample, sequenced in a study of blood T cell repertoires in COVID-19. This table comes from immunoSEQ multiplex PCR, and its TCRdb copy is limited to in-frame clones, with some not included. The top ten hold around 0.53% of the sample, which has about 150,000 clones, roughly 90% seen once. The sequencing input was peripheral blood. The receptors originated from a man aged 45-60 years with acute or convalescent COVID-19. Both conserved end residues are part of each CDR3. D genes are given only for firm matches. Clone size, where shown, is once, few, many, or a class for clones that have expanded.

V gene	J gene	D gene	clone size	CDR3 DNA	CDR3 protein
TRBV6-1	TRBJ1-5	TRBD1	-	TGTGCCAGCAGTGCCCGACGGGACAGGGTCAATCAGCCCCAGCATTTT	CASSARRDRVNQPQHF
TRBV11-2	TRBJ1-6	TRBD1	-	TGTGCCAGCAGCACCCCCCGACAGGGAGTCAATTCACCCCTCCACTTT	CASSTPRQGVNSPLHF
TRBV7-2	TRBJ1-3	TRBD1	once	TGTGCCAGCAGCATCTGGACAGGGGGAAACACCATATATTTT	CASSIWTGGNTIYF
TRBV5-8	TRBJ2-7	TRBD2	-	TGTGCCAGCAGCTCCCCTGGGGGGGCCTACGAGCAGTACTTC	CASSSPGGAYEQYF
TRBV2	TRBJ2-5	TRBD1	-	TGTGCCAGCAACAGGGGGCGCCTCGAGACCCAGTACTTC	CASNRGRLETQYF
TRBV30	TRBJ2-1	TRBD2	-	TGTGCCTGGAGTCGGACTAGCGGGGGAAACAATGAGCAGTTCTTC	CAWSRTSGGNNEQFF
TRBV5-1	TRBJ2-2	TRBD2	-	TGCGCCAGCAGCCAACGGAACGGGGGGACCGGGGAGCTGTTTTTT	CASSQRNGGTGELFF
TRBV5-4	TRBJ2-2	TRBD2	-	TGTGCCAGCAGGAATGCGGGGGGGGCCGGGGAGCTGTTTTTT	CASRNAGGAGELFF
TRBV29-1	TRBJ2-1	-	-	TGCAGCGTATTGATCGACAAAACGAGCTCCTACAATGAGCAGTTCTTC	CSVLIDKTSSYNEQFF
TRBV6-4	TRBJ2-1	TRBD2	-	TGTGCCAGCAGTGACCCGACTAGCGGGAGTCATGAGCAGTTCTTC	CASSDPTSGSHEQFF
TRBV7-2	TRBJ1-3	TRBD1	few	TGTGCCAGCAGCTTAAACGGACAGGGTACTGGAAACACCATATATTTT	CASSLNGQGTGNTIYF
TRBV6-1	TRBJ1-6	-	-	TGTGCCAGCAGTGAACTCCTAGATTCACCCCTCCACTTT	CASSELLDSPLHF
TRBV2	TRBJ1-6	TRBD1	-	TGTGCCAGCAGTGCGACAGGGGGTAATTCACCCCTCCACTTT	CASSATGGNSPLHF
TRBV19	TRBJ1-5	TRBD1	-	TGTGCCAGTAAGACAGGGGATAGCAATCAGCCCCAGCATTTT	CASKTGDSNQPQHF
TRBV11-2	TRBJ2-1	-	-	TGTGCCAGCAGCTCCAAGCACGGGGACTACAATGAGCAGTTCTTC	CASSSKHGDYNEQFF
TRBV5-1	TRBJ2-1	TRBD2	-	TGCGCCAGCAGCTTGGGCGGGAGTCGCGATGAGCAGTTCTTC	CASSLGGSRDEQFF
TRBV6-5	TRBJ2-1	TRBD2	-	TGTGCCAGCAGCCGTCTAGCGGGGGCAGATGAGCAGTTCTTC	CASSRLAGADEQFF
TRBV27	TRBJ2-7	TRBD1	-	TGTGCCAGCAGTTTCAGAGGGACAGGGAGGTACGAGCAGTACTTC	CASSFRGTGRYEQYF
TRBV6-5	TRBJ1-5	-	-	TGTGCCAGCAGTTTGCGGCCCGGTCCATTGCCCCAGCATTTT	CASSLRPGPLPQHF
TRBV28	TRBJ2-1	-	-	TGTGCCAGCAGTACTCTAGGTCCCCACAATGAGCAGTTCTTC	CASSTLGPHNEQFF
TRBV5-4	TRBJ2-1	TRBD1	-	TGTGCCAGCAGCTCAAGGACAGGGGGCATTGATGAGCAGTTCTTC	CASSSRTGGIDEQFF
TRBV7-9	TRBJ2-5	-	-	TGTGCCAGCAGCTTAGACAGGACGAGGTCGGAGACCCAGTACTTC	CASSLDRTRSETQYF
TRBV6-5	TRBJ1-4	-	-	TGTGCCAGCAGGGCCGGGGGTGTTAATGAAAAACTGTTTTTT	CASRAGGVNEKLFF
TRBV18	TRBJ2-1	TRBD1	-	TGTGCCAGCTCACCACCAAACAGGGGTGATGAGCAGTTCTTC	CASSPPNRGDEQFF
TRBV12-3/TRBV12-4	TRBJ2-1	-	few	TGTGCCAGCAGTTTAGTCTCCAATGAGCAGTTCTTC	CASSLVSNEQFF
TRBV11-2	TRBJ1-1	TRBD1	-	TGTGCCAGCAGCTTAAATCCAGGGGGAAACACTGAAGCTTTCTTT	CASSLNPGGNTEAFF
TRBV5-6	TRBJ1-6	TRBD1	once	TGTGCCAGCAGCCGACAGGGGGTCAATTCACCCCTCCACTTT	CASSRQGVNSPLHF
TRBV19	TRBJ2-3	TRBD1	-	TGTGCCAGTAGTATAACGGCGACAGGGGATAATACGCAGTATTTT	CASSITATGDNTQYF
TRBV7-9	TRBJ2-1	TRBD2	-	TGTGCCAGCAGTGGGCTAGCGGGGACCGGCTCCTACAATGAGCAGTTCTTC	CASSGLAGTGSYNEQFF
TRBV30	TRBJ1-4	-	-	TGTACTGGAGCAACTAATGAAAAACTGTTTTTT	CTGATNEKLFF
TRBV2	TRBJ1-6	-	-	TGTGCCAGCAGTGAATATGTTAGCTCCTATAATTCACCCCTCCACTTT	CASSEYVSSYNSPLHF
TRBV6-5	TRBJ1-4	-	-	TGTGCCAGCAGGGACATAGATGAAAAACTGTTTTTT	CASRDIDEKLFF
TRBV11-2	TRBJ2-7	TRBD2	-	TGTGCCAGCAGCACTTTAGCGGGAGGTAGCTCCTACGAGCAGTACTTC	CASSTLAGGSSYEQYF
TRBV28	TRBJ2-7	-	-	TGTGCCAGCAGCCCATCCTATGGGGGGGCGGGCGGCTCCTACGAGCAGTACTTC	CASSPSYGGAGGSYEQYF
TRBV29-1	TRBJ2-1	TRBD2	-	TGCAGCGTTGAAGGACTAGCGGGAGGGACAGGTTACAATGAGCAGTTCTTC	CSVEGLAGGTGYNEQFF
TRBV30	TRBJ1-1	TRBD1	-	TGTGCCTGGAGTGCAGGGACAGGGGGGGAAGCTTTCTTT	CAWSAGTGGEAFF
TRBV27	TRBJ1-5	-	-	TGTGCCAGCAGTTTAAGTAGTTATAGCAATCAGCCCCAGCATTTT	CASSLSSYSNQPQHF
TRBV15	TRBJ2-3	TRBD2	-	TGTGCCACCAGCAGGACTAGCGGGAGGGGTTCAGATACGCAGTATTTT	CATSRTSGRGSDTQYF
TRBV4-1	TRBJ2-7	-	-	TGCGCCAGCAGCCCGAAAAGCGGGTCCTACGAGCAGTACTTC	CASSPKSGSYEQYF
TRBV6-6	TRBJ1-4	-	-	TGTGCCAGCAGTAGAGGACTGACGAATGAAAAACTGTTTTTT	CASSRGLTNEKLFF
TRBV7-2	TRBJ1-1	TRBD1	once	TGTGCCAGCAGTTCACAGGGGAGGTATACGAACACTGAAGCTTTCTTT	CASSSQGRYTNTEAFF
TRBV11-2	TRBJ1-5	TRBD1	-	TGTGCCAGCAGCCTTTCGACAGGGGCTAATCAGCCCCAGCATTTT	CASSLSTGANQPQHF
TRBV5-4	TRBJ2-5	-	-	TGTGCCAGCAGCTTACAAGACCAAGAGACCCAGTACTTC	CASSLQDQETQYF
TRBV19	TRBJ1-5	-	-	TGTGCCAGTAGTAAACAGGTCAATCAGCCCCAGCATTTT	CASSKQVNQPQHF
TRBV24-1	TRBJ1-2	-	-	TGTGCCACCAGTGATTTCCGGGATCGAGGCTACACCTTC	CATSDFRDRGYTF
TRBV6-6	TRBJ2-2	-	few	TGTGCCAGCAGCCTCGTAACTAACACCGGGGAGCTGTTTTTT	CASSLVTNTGELFF
TRBV4-1	TRBJ2-1	TRBD1	-	TGCGCCAGCAGCCAAGATGCCGGACAGGGGTTATACAATGAGCAGTTCTTC	CASSQDAGQGLYNEQFF
TRBV3-1/TRBV3-2	TRBJ2-5	TRBD2	-	TGTGCCAGCAGCCAAGCTGGCGGGGGGGCCCAAGAGACCCAGTACTTC	CASSQAGGGAQETQYF
TRBV7-9	TRBJ1-4	-	-	TGTGCCAGCAGCTTATCCGCAACTAATGAAAAACTGTTTTTT	CASSLSATNEKLFF
TRBV7-2	TRBJ1-2	-	-	TGTGCCAGCAGCTTAGAAGGAGGGTCAACAGCTAACTATGGCTACACCTTC	CASSLEGGSTANYGYTF
TRBV28	TRBJ2-7	-	-	TGTGCCAGCAGTAGCACCTACGAGCAGTACTTC	CASSSTYEQYF
TRBV5-5	TRBJ2-3	-	-	TGTGCCAGCAGCCACAGGAGGGACAGCACAGATACGCAGTATTTT	CASSHRRDSTDTQYF